This T cell receptor beta chain stems from a study of cytomegalovirus exposure and HLA in healthy donors. Findings of the study overall: CMV antigen specificity was confirmed in vitro for a few CMV-associated chains. Clusters of TCRs from the first cohort tended to co-occur in the 95 to 150 validation repertoires (as a later analysis found).

These donors were members of the 120-subject validation cohort, a group separate from the roughly 670-subject first cohort. The V end was cut by 0 bases, the J end by 7 bases, with 8 bases between. The CDR3 consists of 13 residues. CDR1 and CDR2 from the germline V gene are SGDLS and YYNGEE. For this clone: Antigen unknown.

The table came from immunoSEQ multiplex PCR; TCRdb's copy has only in-frame clones and leaves some out. The sample includes roughly 220,000 clones, approximately 88% of them seen just once. Sequenced: PBMCs. The rearrangement links TRBV9 to TRBJ2-1; D not resolved. The clonotype comes from a woman aged 25 to 45 in good health and CMV-seropositive. CDR3 bases: TGTGCCAGCAGCGTAGGTAGCCCAAATGAGCAGTTCTTC. It translates to CASSVGSPNEQFF.